This T cell receptor (beta chain) was sequenced during a study of blood T cells in healthy people across ages. Using a J-beta primer mix together with a sample-barcoded 5' primer, a second PCR was run for 7 to 11 cycles. A single record per CDR3 protein comes from TCRdb applying MiXCR to the 5' RACE reads. Altogether about 1.8 million distinct CDR3 sequences are present, around 48% being singletons, with the ten largest covering about 2.1%. Germline V gives CDR1 MDHEN, CDR2 SYDVKM. The CDR3 totals 15 residues. The V and J ends lost 5 bases and 7 bases respectively, with 20 bases between them. Sequenced sample: blood. The V gene is TRBV28, the J gene TRBJ1-2; a weak D match, TRBD1 (5 bases). The origin of this receptor is a woman between 40 and 55 years old in good health. CDR3 protein: CASSGPRGAGIGYTF. As DNA, the CDR3 is TGTGCCAGCAGTGGGCCCCGAGGGGCAGGGATTGGCTACACCTTC.